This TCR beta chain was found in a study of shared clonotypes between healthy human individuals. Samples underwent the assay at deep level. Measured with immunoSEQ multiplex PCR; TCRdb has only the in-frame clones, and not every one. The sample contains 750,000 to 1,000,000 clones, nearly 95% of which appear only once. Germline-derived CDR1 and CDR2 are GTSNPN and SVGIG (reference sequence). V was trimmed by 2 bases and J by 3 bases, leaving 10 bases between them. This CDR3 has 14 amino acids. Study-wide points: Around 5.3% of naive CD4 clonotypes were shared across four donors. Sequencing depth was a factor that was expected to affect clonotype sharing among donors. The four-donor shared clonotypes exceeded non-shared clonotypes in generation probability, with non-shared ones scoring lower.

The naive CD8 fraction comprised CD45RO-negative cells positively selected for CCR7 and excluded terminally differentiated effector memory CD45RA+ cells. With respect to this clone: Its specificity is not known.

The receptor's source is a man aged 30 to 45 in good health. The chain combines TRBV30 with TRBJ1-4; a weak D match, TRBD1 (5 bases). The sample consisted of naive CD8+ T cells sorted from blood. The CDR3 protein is CAWSLGVPNEKLFF. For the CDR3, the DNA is TGTGCCTGGAGTCTGGGGGTCCCTAATGAAAAACTGTTTTTT. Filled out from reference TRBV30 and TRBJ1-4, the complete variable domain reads SQTIHQWPATLVQPVGSPLSLECTVEGTSNPNLYWYRQAAGRGLQLLFYSVGIGQISSEVPQNLSASRPQDRQFILSSKKLLLSDSGFYLCAWSLGVPNEKLFFGSGTQLSVL.